The 20 T cell receptor beta chains presented below share a single source sample, sequenced in a study of radiation and T cells in renal cell carcinoma. The method was immunoSEQ multiplex PCR; TCRdb's version includes in-frame clones alone and lacks a portion of them. The sample yields around 170,000 clones, roughly nine tenths seen once. This sample's time point: blood 4 weeks post-SBRT, at nephrectomy. Noted treatment: 15 Gy SBRT to primary tumor, nephrectomy 4 weeks later. The sample was blood, taken from a patient whose treatment included radiotherapy and nephrectomy. These receptors came from a woman between 50 and 59 years old with renal cell carcinoma.

The chain employs TRBV5-1 and TRBJ1-2; 9 bases map to TRBD1. CDR3 length: 15 amino acids. Germline V CDR1 and CDR2: SGHRS, YFSETQ. Trimming at V came to 3 bases and at J to 1 base, leaving 4 bases not matched to a gene. CDR3 sequence (DNA): TGCGCCAGCAGCTCTGGACAGGGGAGTAACTATGGCTACACCTTC. Translating gives CASSSGQGSNYGYTF.

The gene calls are TRBV9 and TRBJ2-7; a weak D match, TRBD1 (5 bases). The V end was cut by 4 bases, the J end by 2 bases, with 13 bases between. The CDR3 consists of 14 residues. The germline gives CDR1 SGDLS, CDR2 YYNGEE. The CDR3 sequence: CASSPSQEAYEQYF. For the CDR3, the DNA is TGTGCCAGCAGCCCCTCACAGGAAGCCTACGAGCAGTACTTC.

The chain joins TRBV5-1 to TRBJ1-4; D uncertain. V was pared by 2 bases and J by 0 bases, with 11 bases between. The CDR3 extends over 16 amino acids. Germline V gene lookup returns CDR1 SGHRS and CDR2 YFSETQ. CDR3: CASSLGITATNEKLFF. CDR3 in DNA: TGCGCCAGCAGCTTAGGTATCACCGCAACTAATGAAAAACTGTTTTTT. Using reference TRBV5-1 and TRBJ1-4 for the parts outside the CDR3, the full variable domain is KAGVTQTPRYLIKTRGQQVTLSCSPISGHRSVSWYQQTPGQGLQFLFEYFSETQRNKGNFPGRFSGRQFSNSRSEMNVSTLELGDSALYLCASSLGITATNEKLFFGSGTQLSVL.

This chain connects TRBV19 to TRBJ1-1; D uncertain. The CDR3 consists of 14 residues. Per germline, CDR1 LNHDA and CDR2 SQIVND (reference sequence). Trimming shortened V by 6 bases and J by 0 bases, and 11 bases separated the two germline ends. The CDR3: CASSIQLVNTEAFF. CDR3 sequence (DNA): TGTGCCAGTAGCATCCAGCTGGTGAACACTGAAGCTTTCTTT.

V usage is TRBV20-1 and J usage is TRBJ1-6; TRBD1 might be the D (6 bases). Germline CDR1 reads DFQATT; CDR2 reads SNEGSKA (reference sequence). The V gene lost 6 bases and the J gene lost 6 bases, with 6 bases spanning the gap. CDR3 length equals 11 residues. The CDR3 DNA follows: TGCAGTGCAGGGGGTAATTCACCCCTCCACTTT. Translation: CSAGGNSPLHF.

This clone occurred once. The chain is built from TRBV29-1 and TRBJ2-1; the D gene is possibly TRBD1 (5 bases). V shed 3 bases and J shed 8 bases, with 11 bases lying between them. CDR3 length equals 12 residues. Germline assignment: CDR1 SQVTM and CDR2 ANQGSEA. The CDR3 DNA reads TGCAGCGTTGAGCAGGGAATCGATGAGCAGTTCTTC. This translates into CSVEQGIDEQFF.

The chain has TRBV30 and TRBJ2-5; D remains ambiguous. V was shortened by 2 bases and J by 1 base, with 8 bases between the two germline ends. Germline values: CDR1 GTSNPN, CDR2 SVGIG (reference sequence). The CDR3 extends over 13 amino acids. The chain's CDR3 is CAWSLNPQETQYF. DNA for the CDR3: TGTGCCTGGAGTCTCAACCCCCAAGAGACCCAGTACTTC.

The chain carries TRBV7-3 and TRBJ1-2; D is unresolved. The CDR3 consists of 13 residues. From germline, CDR1 is SGHTA and CDR2 FQGTGA. V lost 2 bases to trimming and J lost 8 bases, with 12 bases between them. The DNA of the CDR3 is TGTGCCAGCAGCTTATCGAACGGGCTAGGCTACACCTTC. Its translation: CASSLSNGLGYTF.

V and J are TRBV2 and TRBJ2-7; possibly TRBD1 for D (7 bases). CDR1 SNHLY and CDR2 FYNNEI come from the germline V gene. V shed 5 bases and J shed 1 base, with 12 bases lying between them. There are 14 residues in the CDR3. The CDR3 DNA is TGTGCCAGCAGTCTCAGGGGGGTATCCTACGAGCAGTACTTC. Protein: CASSLRGVSYEQYF.

The rearrangement uses TRBV11-3 and TRBJ2-3; 10 bases line up with TRBD1. V trimming: 5 bases; J trimming: 4 bases; junction bases outside the gene matches: 3. The germline gives CDR1 SGHNT, CDR2 YENEEA. The CDR3 contains 14 residues. DNA for the CDR3: TGTGCCAGCAGCCTCGGGACAGGGGCAGATACGCAGTATTTT. It codes for CASSLGTGADTQYF.

The J gene is TRBJ2-3, the V gene TRBV19, with no clear D. The germline V gene encodes CDR1 LNHDA and CDR2 SQIVND (reference sequence). V was cut by 10 bases and J by 0 bases, with 17 bases left in between. This CDR3 spans 15 amino acids. Here the CDR3 DNA reads TGTGCCACTTCGGCCCGTAGACTCAGCACAGATACGCAGTATTTT. The encoded protein is CATSARRLSTDTQYF.

This chain joins TRBV2 and TRBJ2-5; 11 positions agree with TRBD2. The trim removed 5 bases at V and 4 bases at J, leaving 3 bases unmatched. This CDR3 contains 14 residues. Per germline, CDR1 SNHLY and CDR2 FYNNEI. CDR3 DNA: TGTGCCAGCAGTCCGGGACTAGCGGCAGAGACCCAGTACTTC. This translates into CASSPGLAAETQYF. Full variable domain (remainder filled in from reference TRBV2 and TRBJ2-5): EPEVTQTPSHQVTQMGQEVILRCVPISNHLYFYWYRQILGQKVEFLVSFYNNEISEKSEIFDDQFSVERPDGSNFTLKIRSTKLEDSAMYFCASSPGLAAETQYFGPGTRLLVL.

Only one count was recorded for this clone. J is TRBJ1-1 and V is TRBV15; D perhaps matches TRBD1 (6 bases). The V end lost 8 bases, the J end lost 1 base, and 17 bases lay between the germline ends. This CDR3 is built from 15 residues. The germline gives CDR1 LNHNV, CDR2 YYDKDF (reference sequence). DNA for the CDR3: TGTGCCACCGGGAGACAGGAGGGGGGGAACACTGAAGCTTTCTTT. Amino acid sequence: CATGRQEGGNTEAFF. Full variable domain (rest looked up from reference TRBV15 and TRBJ1-1): DAMVIQNPRYQVTQFGKPVTLSCSQTLNHNVMYWYQQKSSQAPKLLFHYYDKDFNNEADTPDNFQSRRPNTSFCFLDIRSPGLGDTAMYLCATGRQEGGNTEAFFGQGTRLTVV.

The V and J genes are TRBV15 and TRBJ1-1; D is ambiguous. The CDR3 is 15 amino acids. The ends were cut back, 1 base at V and 7 bases at J, with 16 bases in the middle. Germline CDR1 LNHNV, CDR2 YYDKDF (reference sequence). CDR3 residues: CATSRAAGEILEAFF. CDR3 nucleotide sequence: TGTGCCACCAGCAGAGCGGCCGGAGAAATCCTTGAAGCTTTCTTT.

This rearrangement joins TRBV2 to TRBJ2-7; TRBD1 matches at 9 bases. Per the germline V gene, CDR1 is SNHLY and CDR2 is FYNNEI. The V gene end was trimmed by 8 bases and the J gene end by 2 bases; junction bases not matched to a gene: 7. The CDR3 consists of 14 residues. CDR3 amino acids: CASRRQGDAYEQYF. The CDR3 region has the DNA TGTGCCAGCCGCAGACAGGGGGATGCCTACGAGCAGTACTTC.

This chain connects TRBV2 to TRBJ2-7; D assignment may be TRBD1 or TRBD2 (5 bases each). The CDR3 spans 15 residues. Germline V gene lookup returns CDR1 SNHLY and CDR2 FYNNEI. V lost 4 bases, J lost 0 bases, and 13 bases lay in between. The CDR3: CASSVWGPSSYEQYF. In nucleotides, the CDR3 is TGTGCCAGCAGTGTGTGGGGACCCAGCTCCTACGAGCAGTACTTC.

The CDR3 coding sequence is TGTGCCAGTAGTCTAGCGGATACGCAGTATTTT. Its translation is CASSLADTQYF. The genes are TRBV19 and TRBJ2-3; tentatively, D is TRBD2 (6 bases). Germline V CDR1 and CDR2: LNHDA, SQIVND (reference sequence). This CDR3 contains 11 residues. V shed 5 bases and J shed 6 bases, with 6 bases lying between them.

The genes are TRBV5-6 and TRBJ1-3, with 8 positions matching TRBD1. The CDR3 is made up of 16 amino acids. V lost 1 base to trimming and J lost 0 bases; unmatched junction nucleotides: 3. The V gene's germline CDR1 is SGHDT and CDR2 YYEEEE. In nucleotides, the CDR3 is TGTGCCAGCAGCTTGCAGGGGGCATTCTCTGGAAACACCATATATTTT. Translated: CASSLQGAFSGNTIYF. The complete variable domain, with remaining parts taken from reference TRBV5-6 and TRBJ1-3, reads DAGVTQSPTHLIKTRGQQVTLRCSPKSGHDTVSWYQQALGQGPQFIFQYYEEEERQRGNFPDRFSGHQFPNYSSELNVNALLLGDSALYLCASSLQGAFSGNTIYFGEGSWLTVV.

This clone was picked up one time. The chain has TRBV7-3 and TRBJ2-7, with 7 bases identical to TRBD2. The junction had 8 bases not matched to a gene; V was cut back by 2 bases and J by 4 bases. There are 15 residues in the CDR3. Germline assignment: CDR1 SGHTA and CDR2 FQGTGA. CDR3 protein: CASSLAASGEYEQYF. The CDR3 DNA reads as TGTGCCAGCAGCTTAGCGGCTAGCGGAGAGTACGAGCAGTACTTC.

J is TRBJ1-2 and V is TRBV5-6, with D possibly being TRBD1 (5 bases). Trimming pared 5 bases from V and 4 bases from J, leaving 12 bases between. The CDR3 spans 13 residues. CDR1 and CDR2 from the germline V gene are SGHDT and YYEEEE. CDR3 in amino acids: CASSTGTRYGYTF. CDR3 in DNA: TGTGCCAGCAGTACCGGGACCCGCTATGGCTACACCTTC.